This T cell receptor beta chain was captured in a study of CD8 T cells in Susac syndrome. The V gene lost 5 bases and the J gene lost 0 bases, with 17 bases spanning the gap. The CDR3 contains 16 residues. CDR1 and CDR2 (germline): MNHEY, SMNVEV (reference sequence). CD8+ and CD4+ T cells from blood underwent TCR beta sequencing. CD8+ and CD4+ T cells were negatively isolated; TEMRA cells were FACS-enriched. Random hexamers served to reverse transcribe about 0.5 to 1 ug RNA. Coverage of TCR beta CDR3 amplification by immunoSEQ multiplex PCR extended to 54 Vbeta and 13 Jbeta. TCRdb re-called the immunoSEQ multiplex PCR reads with MiXCR, one entry per CDR3 protein. This table holds fewer than 350,000 distinct CDR3 sequences, about 91% found once.

Sequenced: CD8+ T cells from PBMCs. The gene calls are TRBV27 and TRBJ2-7, with D perhaps matching TRBD1 (6 bases). This TCR was sampled from a human donor with multiple sclerosis. CDR3 DNA sequence: TGTGCCAGCAGTACCTCCCCAGGGGCACTCTCCTACGAGCAGTACTTC. Its translation: CASSTSPGALSYEQYF.